Given below is one T cell receptor (beta chain) in context. Its antigen is not known. These data belong to a study of T cell responses to AZD1222 COVID-19 vaccine. Study-level results: The number of AZD1222 recipients seropositive at baseline was only five to seven. Increased Spike-specific TCR breadth and depth were observed after two AZD1222 doses. Mostly white British, mostly female donors; authors suggested clonal diversity may be underestimated.

TCRdb's copy holds only in-frame clones and misses some; the assay was immunoSEQ multiplex PCR. The data contain about 170,000 clones, 90% of them seen just once; the ten biggest clones take up approximately 1.5%. The receptor was derived from an adult in good health. Sequenced material: peripheral blood, taken on day 0 of AZD1222 vaccination.

The CDR3 loop reads CASSHGARGGADTQYF. CDR3 DNA sequence: TGCGCCAGCAGCCACGGGGCGCGGGGGGGGGCAGATACGCAGTATTTT. The chain combines TRBV4-3 with TRBJ2-3; 9 bases line up with TRBD2. The CDR3 runs 16 residues. CDR1 and CDR2 (germline): LGHNA, YSLEER. The J segment lost 4 bases and the V segment lost 3 bases, leaving 8 bases of the junction unmatched.